This is a list of T cell receptor beta chains from one sample in a study of spatial heterogeneity in lung cancer. In TCRdb, the 5' RACE reads were re-called with MiXCR into one record per CDR3 protein. The data hold tens of thousands of distinct CDR3 sequences, with approximately 8.2% observed a single time. Sequences were derived from PBMCs, sampled at surgery. The receptors originated from a male donor with early-stage non-small cell lung cancer. The CDR3 runs from the conserved cysteine through the conserved F or W. The D gene is left open where the match is weak. Expanded clones are given a class, and other clones once, few, many or no size at all.

J gene	V gene	D gene	clone size	CDR3 DNA	CDR3 protein
TRBJ2-1	TRBV7-2	TRBD1	NA	TGTGCCAGCAGCACCGACAGGGGTAAGGTCAATGAGCAGTTCTTC	CASSTDRGKVNEQFF
TRBJ2-3	TRBV29-1	NA	NA	TGCAGCGTTGGTGCACAGACAGATACGCAGTATTTT	CSVGAQTDTQYF
TRBJ2-3	TRBV10-3	TRBD1	many	TGTGCCATCAGTCCGGGACAGAGCACAGATACGCAGTATTTT	CAISPGQSTDTQYF
TRBJ2-1	TRBV9	NA	NA	TGTGCCAGCAGCCCACACAGCTCCTACAATGAGCAGTTCTTC	CASSPHSSYNEQFF
TRBJ2-7	TRBV12-3/TRBV12-4	NA	many	TGTGCCAGCAGTCTAGGGACCGCATCCGACGAGCAGTACTTC	CASSLGTASDEQYF
TRBJ1-4	TRBV12-3/TRBV12-4	NA	many	TGTGCCAGCAGTCTTTACAGGGACGGCGAAAAACTGTTTTTT	CASSLYRDGEKLFF
TRBJ1-2	TRBV28	NA	few	TGTGCCAGCAGTTTATCCAATACAGCGATCTATGGCTACACCTTC	CASSLSNTAIYGYTF
TRBJ2-2	TRBV15	TRBD2	NA	TGTGCCACCAGCAGTATATCTAGCGGGTACACCGGGGAGCTGTTTTTT	CATSSISSGYTGELFF
TRBJ2-3	TRBV5-1	TRBD1	NA	TGCGCCAGCAGTCCTAAGGGGGCGATCACAGATACGCAGTATTTT	CASSPKGAITDTQYF
TRBJ2-7	TRBV3-1	TRBD2	many	TGTGCCAGCAGCCCCCACCTAGCGGGGGGGTTTGGCGAGCAGTACTTC	CASSPHLAGGFGEQYF
TRBJ2-7	TRBV5-1	NA	few	TGCGCCAGCAGCTACGGGAGTGGTTACGAGCAGTACTTC	CASSYGSGYEQYF
TRBJ2-2	TRBV20-1	TRBD1	NA	TGCAGTGCTAGAGATGCCAGGACAGGGCGTACCGGGGAGCTGTTTTTT	CSARDARTGRTGELFF
TRBJ2-7	TRBV20-1	TRBD2	NA	TGCAGTGTTCCCAGGACTAGCGGGATGTACGAGCAGTACTTC	CSVPRTSGMYEQYF
TRBJ2-1	TRBV5-1	TRBD2	few	TGCGCCAGCAGCTTCGGTGGTTTAGCGGGAGCCTACAATGAGCAGTTCTTC	CASSFGGLAGAYNEQFF
TRBJ2-3	TRBV3-1	TRBD2	few	TGTGCCAGCAGCCAAGAAACGGGAGGGCCCGGAGATACGCAGTATTTT	CASSQETGGPGDTQYF
TRBJ2-5	TRBV7-2	NA	NA	TGTGCCAGCAGCTGGGACTTCAGTAACCCAGAGACCCAGTACTTC	CASSWDFSNPETQYF
TRBJ2-1	TRBV18	NA	NA	TGTGCCAGCTCACCGGTAGGTAGCTCCTACAATGAGCAGTTCTTC	CASSPVGSSYNEQFF
TRBJ1-1	TRBV5-1	TRBD1	NA	TGCGCCAGCAGCTTGGGGCAGGGGGCAAAGAACACTGAAGCTTTCTTT	CASSLGQGAKNTEAFF
TRBJ1-5	TRBV3-1	TRBD1	many	TGTGCCAGCAGCCTTGACAGGGGCCAGCCCCAGCATTTT	CASSLDRGQPQHF
TRBJ1-1	TRBV21-1	NA	many	TGTGCCAGCAGCAAACCCGGGACAGAAGCTTTCTTT	CASSKPGTEAFF
TRBJ2-3	TRBV6-5	TRBD2	NA	TGTGCCAGCAGACTAGCGGAGTACACAGATACGCAGTATTTT	CASRLAEYTDTQYF
TRBJ2-7	TRBV4-2	NA	few	TGTGCCAGCAGCCCAACAGAGGGGCAGTACGAGCAGTACTTC	CASSPTEGQYEQYF
TRBJ1-5	TRBV12-5	TRBD1	many	TGTGCTAGTGGCTTGACAGGGGGTCAGCCCCAGCATTTT	CASGLTGGQPQHF
TRBJ2-1	TRBV12-3/TRBV12-4	TRBD2	many	TGTGCCAGCAGTTTAGGGACTAGCGGGGGGGCACGCGGTGAGCAGTTCTTC	CASSLGTSGGARGEQFF
TRBJ2-7	TRBV28	NA	many	TGTGCCAGCAGGCGAAGTTACGAGCAGTACTTC	CASRRSYEQYF
TRBJ1-6	TRBV28	NA	NA	TGTGCCAGCAGTGAAAGACAGCGACCCGGGTCCCTCCACTTT	CASSERQRPGSLHF
TRBJ1-2	TRBV5-5	TRBD1	NA	TGTGCCAGCAGCTTGGTGCGCGGGACAGGGGATGGCTACACCTTC	CASSLVRGTGDGYTF
TRBJ1-6	TRBV7-2	NA	many	TGTGCCAGCAGCTTCGAACCGGGGAGGAATTCACCCCTCCACTTT	CASSFEPGRNSPLHF
TRBJ2-7	TRBV21-1	NA	many	TGTGCCAGCAGCAAAGGGGGCAGGCGCCCTTCCGAGCAGTACTTC	CASSKGGRRPSEQYF
TRBJ2-7	TRBV9	NA	medium-sized	TGTGCCAGCAGCGTGACAGACTCCTACGAGCAGTACTTC	CASSVTDSYEQYF
TRBJ2-1	TRBV9	TRBD1	NA	TGTGCCAGCAGCTTCCAGGAGGGGGACAGGGCCCCCCTATCCTACAATGAGCAGTTCTTC	CASSFQEGDRAPLSYNEQFF
TRBJ1-5	TRBV12-3/TRBV12-4	NA	many	TGTGCCAGCAGTTCAGATAATCAGCCCCAGCATTTT	CASSSDNQPQHF
TRBJ1-3	TRBV7-2	NA	NA	TGTGCCAGCAGCTTAGATCTCAGTATGTCTGGAAACACCATATATTTT	CASSLDLSMSGNTIYF
TRBJ2-3	TRBV4-3	TRBD2	NA	TGCGCCAGCAGCTCCTTATCGTCCGGCGGGGGAAACACAGATACGCAGTATTTT	CASSSLSSGGGNTDTQYF
TRBJ2-5	TRBV12-3/TRBV12-4	NA	NA	TGTGCCAGCAGTTTTGACGGGCTGGGAGAGACCCAGTACTTC	CASSFDGLGETQYF
TRBJ2-1	TRBV7-3	NA	NA	TGTGCCAGCAGCTTGTATCAACGGGGTGAGCAGTTCTTC	CASSLYQRGEQFF
TRBJ1-4	TRBV28	TRBD1	few	TGTGCCAGCAGCGACGCGACAGGGGTTAATGAAAAACTGTTTTTT	CASSDATGVNEKLFF
TRBJ2-5	TRBV7-2	NA	many	TGTGCCAGCAGACCGGCAGGGGAGTCGGGGCGTGAGACCCAGTACTTC	CASRPAGESGRETQYF
TRBJ2-3	TRBV15	TRBD2	NA	TGTGCCACCAGCAGAGAGGGAGGGGAGGATACGCAGTATTTT	CATSREGGEDTQYF
TRBJ2-3	TRBV7-3	TRBD2	NA	TGTGCCAGCAGCTTAACTCCGGGAGGGACAGATACGCAGTATTTT	CASSLTPGGTDTQYF
TRBJ1-1	TRBV29-1	NA	many	TGCAGCGTTGTTTGGGGGCGGTCCGCTGAAGCTTTCTTT	CSVVWGRSAEAFF
TRBJ2-5	TRBV2	TRBD2	few	TGTGCCAGCAGTGCCTTACTAGCGGGGGGGCAAGAGACCCAGTACTTC	CASSALLAGGQETQYF
TRBJ2-6	TRBV5-1	NA	NA	TGCGCCAGCAGTGTTCGGCCCTCTGGGGCCAACGTCCTGACTTTC	CASSVRPSGANVLTF
TRBJ2-7	TRBV7-2	NA	medium-sized	TGTGCCAGCAGCTTAGCACCGCACTCCTACGAGCAGTACTTC	CASSLAPHSYEQYF
TRBJ2-1	TRBV19	TRBD2	few	TGTGCCAGTAGTATCAAAACTAGCGGGAGGACGAGCTCCTACAATGAGCAGTTCTTC	CASSIKTSGRTSSYNEQFF
TRBJ2-1	TRBV12-3/TRBV12-4	TRBD2	many	TGTGCCAGCAAGGTTGTAGCGGGAGCCAATGAGCAGTTCTTC	CASKVVAGANEQFF
TRBJ1-6	TRBV5-1	TRBD1	many	TGCGCCAGCAGCGTGGGGACAGGGGGCGGTTCACCCCTCCACTTT	CASSVGTGGGSPLHF
TRBJ1-2	TRBV11-1	NA	many	TGTGCCAGCAGCTTGATGGTGGGAACCCACTATGGCTACACCTTC	CASSLMVGTHYGYTF
TRBJ2-5	TRBV5-1	NA	few	TGCGCCAGCAGCTTGGAGGGTACGGAGACCCAGTACTTC	CASSLEGTETQYF
TRBJ2-1	TRBV20-1	NA	NA	TGCAGTGCCGTCTCACAGGGAAATGAGCAGTTCTTC	CSAVSQGNEQFF
TRBJ1-1	TRBV7-2	TRBD1	many	TGTGCCAGCAGCAAGGCTGGACAGGGAAGTATGTACACTGAAGCTTTCTTT	CASSKAGQGSMYTEAFF